This entry lists 18 T cell receptor beta chains sequenced from one sample in a study of shared clonotypes between healthy human individuals. Sequenced by immunoSEQ multiplex PCR; TCRdb stores in-frame clones only, minus some. The sample contains 2.3 million or so clones, over 85% of which appear only once. The sample comprised naive CD4+ T cells from PBMCs. Subset denoted: CD45RA+ positively selected. The receptors derive from a man between 18 and 29 years old in good health. Some clones in this sample may be carry-over from other donors' samples.

Here the CDR3 reads CSVPSRRDAYNEQFF. CDR3 nucleotides: TGCAGCGTACCTAGCAGGAGGGACGCCTACAATGAGCAGTTCTTC. The V gene is TRBV29-1, the J gene TRBJ2-1, with TRBD2 as a possible D gene (6 bases). The CDR3 is 15 residues long. CDR1 is SQVTM, CDR2 ANQGSEA, per germline. V lost 6 bases, J lost 2 bases, and 17 bases lay in between.

The rearrangement links TRBV2 to TRBJ1-6; 7 bases map to TRBD1. Trimming at V came to 1 base and at J to 5 bases, leaving 2 bases not matched to a gene. Looked up from germline, CDR1 is SNHLY and CDR2 is FYNNEI. The CDR3 spans 15 residues. CDR3 coding DNA: TGTGCCAGCAGTGAAGACGGGACAGATAATTCACCCCTCCACTTT. Translation gives CASSEDGTDNSPLHF.

The V and J genes are TRBV13 and TRBJ1-1; D is possibly TRBD1 (5 bases). The CDR3 is 11 residues long. From germline, CDR1 is PRHDT and CDR2 FYEKMQ (reference sequence). The V and J ends lost 8 bases and 5 bases respectively, with 9 bases between them. The CDR3 is CASAEGTEAFF. CDR3 nucleotide sequence: TGTGCCAGCGCCGAGGGGACTGAAGCTTTCTTT.

The chain links TRBV27 to TRBJ2-7, with TRBD2 identical over 7 bases. Germline CDR1 reads MNHEY; CDR2 reads SMNVEV (reference sequence). The trim removed 5 bases at V and 6 bases at J, leaving 13 bases unmatched. This CDR3 comprises 15 residues. The CDR3 DNA reads as TGTGCCAGCAGTGTTACAACAGGACTAGTGCTCGAGCAGTACTTC. Encoded protein: CASSVTTGLVLEQYF.

V is TRBV28 and J is TRBJ2-7, with a possible D match to TRBD2 (6 bases). Germline assignment: CDR1 MDHEN and CDR2 SYDVKM. V was pared by 5 bases and J by 3 bases, with 17 bases between. The CDR3 has 15 amino acids. The CDR3 sequence: CASSQTGTANYEQYF. DNA of the CDR3: TGTGCCAGCAGTCAAACCGGGACTGCGAACTACGAGCAGTACTTC. Filled out from reference TRBV28 and TRBJ2-7, the complete variable domain reads DVKVTQSSRYLVKRTGEKVFLECVQDMDHENMFWYRQDPGLGLRLIYFSYDVKMKEKGDIPEGYSVSREKKERFSLILESASTNQTSMYLCASSQTGTANYEQYFGPGTRLTVT.

The chain carries TRBV19 and TRBJ1-5, with D possibly TRBD1 on 5 matching bases. The CDR3 consists of 12 residues. V was clipped by 7 bases and J by 5 bases, with 9 bases between them. Germline V gene data show CDR1 as LNHDA and CDR2 as SQIVND (reference sequence). The CDR3 is CASTDSYQPQHF. The DNA for the CDR3 is TGTGCCAGTACTGACAGCTATCAGCCCCAGCATTTT.

This rearrangement joins TRBV7-8 to TRBJ2-5, with D perhaps matching TRBD2 (6 bases). CDR1 is SGHVS and CDR2 is FQNEAQ in the germline V gene. Trimming took 1 base from V and 3 from J, leaving 9 bases between them. The CDR3 is 14 amino acids. The CDR3, as DNA: TGTGCCAGCAGCTTAGGAGGAGGGAAAGAGACCCAGTACTTC. Translating gives CASSLGGGKETQYF.

This clone was seen just once. The chain carries TRBV28 and TRBJ2-1, with D maybe TRBD1 (5 bases). Looked up from germline, CDR1 is MDHEN and CDR2 is SYDVKM. Trimming shortened V by 5 bases and J by 0 bases, and 17 bases separated the two germline ends. The CDR3 is 17 residues long. In nucleotides, the CDR3 is TGTGCCAGCAGTCCGCAGCAGGGCAGGAGCTCCTACAATGAGCAGTTCTTC. Translating gives CASSPQQGRSSYNEQFF.

This clone was seen only once. Here the CDR3 reads CASSLRTGGRNTQYF. As DNA, the CDR3 is TGTGCCAGCAGTCTCCGGACAGGGGGCAGAAATACGCAGTATTTT. J is TRBJ2-3 and V is TRBV6-6; 11 bases are a match to TRBD1. CDR1 and CDR2 from the germline V gene are MNHNY and SVGAGI (reference sequence). CDR3 length: 15 residues. The trim removed 5 bases at V and 7 bases at J, leaving 8 bases unmatched.

The genes are TRBV28 and TRBJ1-2; 7 nucleotides match TRBD1. Trimming took 5 bases from V and 7 from J; bases not matched to a gene: 10. The CDR3 covers 14 residues. The germline V gene encodes CDR1 MDHEN and CDR2 SYDVKM. CDR3 coding DNA: TGTGCCAGCAGTGCAACAGGGGTTGGTGGTGGCTACACCTTC. It codes for CASSATGVGGGYTF.

The chain employs TRBV9 and TRBJ2-2; D is unclear. The germline V gene encodes CDR1 SGDLS and CDR2 YYNGEE. The CDR3 loop spans 12 amino acids. V was clipped by 5 bases and J by 2 bases, with 4 bases between them. The CDR3 nucleotides read TGTGCCAGCAGGGATAACACCGGGGAGCTGTTTTTT. Translated, it gives CASRDNTGELFF.

The V and J genes are TRBV29-1 and TRBJ2-2; D perhaps matches TRBD1 (5 bases). This CDR3 is 13 amino acids long. The V gene's germline CDR1 is SQVTM and CDR2 ANQGSEA. V shed 7 bases and J shed 0 bases, with 9 bases lying between them. The CDR3 here is CSAEDTNTGELFF. The CDR3 nucleotides are TGCAGCGCTGAGGACACGAACACCGGGGAGCTGTTTTTT.

The chain recombines TRBV7-2 with TRBJ1-2; unclear D gene. Trimming removed 6 bases at V and 8 bases at J, with 13 bases between. The V gene's germline CDR1 is SGHTA and CDR2 FQGNSA. This CDR3 comprises 12 residues. CDR3 sequence: CASRIRVGGYTF. In nucleotides, the CDR3 is TGTGCCAGCAGGATAAGGGTAGGCGGCTACACCTTC.

This chain connects TRBV30 to TRBJ1-3, with no clear D. V was clipped by 1 base and J by 0 bases, with 10 bases between them. CDR1 GTSNPN and CDR2 SVGIG come from the germline V gene (reference sequence). This CDR3 spans 15 amino acids. DNA of the CDR3: TGTGCCTGGAGTGGGGCGGGTTTCTCTGGAAACACCATATATTTT. It specifies CAWSGAGFSGNTIYF.

The chain joins TRBV5-6 to TRBJ1-5; 7 bases fit TRBD1. Trimming removed 3 bases from V and 1 base from J; junction bases left unmatched: 10. The CDR3 sequence is 17 residues long. Germline V gene sequence: CDR1 SGHDT, CDR2 YYEEEE. CDR3 nucleotides: TGTGCCAGCAGCTCCTCCCGACAGGGCTGGAGCAATCAGCCCCAGCATTTT. This encodes CASSSSRQGWSNQPQHF.

The chain has TRBV29-1 and TRBJ1-2; weak D call: TRBD1 (6 bases). This CDR3 contains 14 residues. V lost 0 bases, J lost 4 bases, and 12 bases lay in between. Germline lookup yields CDR1 SQVTM and CDR2 ANQGSEA. CDR3 protein: CSVEDQQGPYGYTF. CDR3 DNA sequence: TGCAGCGTTGAAGATCAGCAGGGGCCCTATGGCTACACCTTC.

The rearrangement links TRBV5-4 to TRBJ2-5, with 8 bases aligning to TRBD1. V was pared by 6 bases and J by 2 bases, with 3 bases of the junction left unmatched. Per the germline V gene, CDR1 is SGHNT and CDR2 is YYREEE (reference sequence). The CDR3 runs to 13 residues. The CDR3 DNA follows: TGTGCCAGCAACGGACAGGGACAAGAGACCCAGTACTTC. Its protein is CASNGQGQETQYF.

The chain joins TRBV28 to TRBJ2-2; 9 positions agree with TRBD1. V lost 5 bases to trimming and J lost 4 bases; unmatched junction nucleotides: 17. Germline V gene sequence: CDR1 MDHEN, CDR2 SYDVKM. The length of the CDR3 is 19 residues. CDR3 amino acids: CASSGGTGTGRGGTGELFF. CDR3 DNA: TGTGCCAGCAGTGGGGGGACCGGGACAGGGCGTGGAGGCACCGGGGAGCTGTTTTTT.